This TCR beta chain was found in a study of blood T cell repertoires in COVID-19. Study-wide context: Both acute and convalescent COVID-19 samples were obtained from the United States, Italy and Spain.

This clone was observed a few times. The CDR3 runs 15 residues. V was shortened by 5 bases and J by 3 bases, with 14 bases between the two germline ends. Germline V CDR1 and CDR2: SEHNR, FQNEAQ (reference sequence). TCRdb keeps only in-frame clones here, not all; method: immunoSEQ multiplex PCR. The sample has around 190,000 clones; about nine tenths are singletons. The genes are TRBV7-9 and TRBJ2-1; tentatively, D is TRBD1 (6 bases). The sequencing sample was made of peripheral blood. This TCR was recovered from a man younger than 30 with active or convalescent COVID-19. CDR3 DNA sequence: TGTGCCAGCAGCACCACCACAGGGCACTACAATGAGCAGTTCTTC. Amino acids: CASSTTTGHYNEQFF. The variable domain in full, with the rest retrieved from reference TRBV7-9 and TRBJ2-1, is DTGVSQNPRHKITKRGQNVTFRCDPISEHNRLYWYRQTLGQGPEFLTYFQNEAQLEKSRLLSDRFSAERPKGSFSTLEIQRTEQGDSAMYLCASSTTTGHYNEQFFGPGTRLTVL.